This T cell receptor beta chain originates from a study of shared clonotypes between healthy human individuals. Study conclusions and caveats: Clonotype sharing levels among donors were expected to vary with sequencing depth.

On this clone itself: Its cognate antigen is unknown.

The CDR3 is made up of 15 amino acids. Germline V gene lookup returns CDR1 MDHEN and CDR2 SYDVKM. The V and J ends lost 1 base and 8 bases, in that order; junction bases with no gene match: 6. TCRdb's copy holds only in-frame clones and misses some; the assay was immunoSEQ multiplex PCR. Among approximately 470,000 clones listed, 81% were seen once. This chain connects TRBV28 to TRBJ1-2, with 11 bases aligning to TRBD1. The sequence was obtained from a woman in her forties in good health. Some clones in this sample may be carry-over from other donors' samples. Source material: PBMCs. The CDR3 spells CASSLSSGTGGGYTF. CDR3 in DNA: TGTGCCAGCAGTTTATCATCCGGGACAGGGGGAGGCTACACCTTC.